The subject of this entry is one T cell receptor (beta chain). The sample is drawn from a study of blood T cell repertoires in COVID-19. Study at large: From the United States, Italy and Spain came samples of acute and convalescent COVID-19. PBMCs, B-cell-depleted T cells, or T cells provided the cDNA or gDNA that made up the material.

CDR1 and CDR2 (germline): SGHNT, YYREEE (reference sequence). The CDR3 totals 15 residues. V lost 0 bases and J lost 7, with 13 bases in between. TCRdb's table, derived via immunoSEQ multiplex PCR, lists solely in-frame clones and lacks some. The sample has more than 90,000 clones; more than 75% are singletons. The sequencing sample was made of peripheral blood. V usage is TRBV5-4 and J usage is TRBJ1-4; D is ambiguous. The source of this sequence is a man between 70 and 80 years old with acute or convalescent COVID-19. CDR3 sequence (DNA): TGTGCCAGCAGCTTGGACGCGCCACCCCGTGAAAAACTGTTTTTT. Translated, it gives CASSLDAPPREKLFF.